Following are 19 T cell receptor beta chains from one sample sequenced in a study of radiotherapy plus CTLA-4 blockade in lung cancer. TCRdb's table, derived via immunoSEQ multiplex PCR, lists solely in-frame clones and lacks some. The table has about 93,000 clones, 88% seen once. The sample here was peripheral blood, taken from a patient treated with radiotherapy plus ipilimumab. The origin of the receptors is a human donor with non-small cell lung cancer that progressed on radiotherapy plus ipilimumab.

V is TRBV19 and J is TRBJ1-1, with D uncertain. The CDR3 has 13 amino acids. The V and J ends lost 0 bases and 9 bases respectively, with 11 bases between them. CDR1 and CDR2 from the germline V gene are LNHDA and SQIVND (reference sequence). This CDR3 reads CASSIEGSSQAFF. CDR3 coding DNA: TGTGCCAGTAGTATAGAGGGATCCTCCCAAGCTTTCTTT.

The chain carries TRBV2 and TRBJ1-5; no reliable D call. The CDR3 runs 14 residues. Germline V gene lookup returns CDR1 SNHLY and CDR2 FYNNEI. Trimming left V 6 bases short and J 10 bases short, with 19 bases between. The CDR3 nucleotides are TGTGCCAGCAGCCCCGAGGGAGGGCGGCACCCCCAGCATTTT. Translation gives CASSPEGGRHPQHF.

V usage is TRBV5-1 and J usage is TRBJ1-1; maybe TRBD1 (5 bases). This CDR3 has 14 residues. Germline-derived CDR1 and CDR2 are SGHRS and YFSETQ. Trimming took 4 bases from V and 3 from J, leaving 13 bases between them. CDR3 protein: CASSVRGADTEAFF. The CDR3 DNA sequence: TGCGCCAGCAGCGTCCGCGGGGCTGACACTGAAGCTTTCTTT. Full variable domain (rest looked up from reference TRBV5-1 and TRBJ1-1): KAGVTQTPRYLIKTRGQQVTLSCSPISGHRSVSWYQQTPGQGLQFLFEYFSETQRNKGNFPGRFSGRQFSNSRSEMNVSTLELGDSALYLCASSVRGADTEAFFGQGTRLTVV.

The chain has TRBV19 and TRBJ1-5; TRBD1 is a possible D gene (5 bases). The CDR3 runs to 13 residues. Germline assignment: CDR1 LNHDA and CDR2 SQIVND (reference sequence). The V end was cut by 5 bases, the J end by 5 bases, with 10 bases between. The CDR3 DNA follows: TGTGCCAGTAGTGAACAGGCGGATCAGCCCCAGCATTTT. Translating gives CASSEQADQPQHF.

CDR3 in DNA: TGTGCCAGCAGCCCCGGGACAGCTTTTTCTTCCTTCTACAATGAGCAGTTCTTC. It encodes CASSPGTAFSSFYNEQFF. The chain uses TRBV2 and TRBJ2-1; 7 nucleotides match TRBD1. The CDR3 extends over 18 amino acids. Looked up from germline, CDR1 is SNHLY and CDR2 is FYNNEI. The junction had 17 bases not matched to a gene; V was cut back by 6 bases and J by 3 bases.

CDR3 DNA: TGTGCCAGCAGCTCGTCCGGGACTAGCGGCTACAATGAGCAGTTCTTC. Encoded protein: CASSSSGTSGYNEQFF. This chain uses TRBV7-3 with TRBJ2-1; 11 positions match TRBD2. This CDR3 spans 16 amino acids. V shed 4 bases, J shed 3 bases, and the junction held 5 bases outside the gene matches. CDR1 and CDR2 (germline): SGHTA, FQGTGA.

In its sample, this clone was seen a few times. The CDR3 coding sequence is TGTGCCAGCAGTGAGACTAGCGGGAGGCCCTACGAGCAGTACTTC. It is translated as CASSETSGRPYEQYF. V is TRBV6-6 and J is TRBJ2-7, with TRBD2 identical over 13 bases. The CDR3 is 15 amino acids. Germline CDR1 MNHNY, CDR2 SVGAGI (reference sequence). With 5 bases clipped from V and 2 bases from J, the junction kept 3 bases outside the gene matches.

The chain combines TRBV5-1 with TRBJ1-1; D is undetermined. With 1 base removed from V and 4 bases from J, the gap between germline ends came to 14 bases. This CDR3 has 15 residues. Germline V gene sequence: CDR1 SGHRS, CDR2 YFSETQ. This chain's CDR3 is CASSLSPAASTEAFF. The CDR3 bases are TGCGCCAGCAGCTTGAGCCCGGCCGCCAGCACTGAAGCTTTCTTT.

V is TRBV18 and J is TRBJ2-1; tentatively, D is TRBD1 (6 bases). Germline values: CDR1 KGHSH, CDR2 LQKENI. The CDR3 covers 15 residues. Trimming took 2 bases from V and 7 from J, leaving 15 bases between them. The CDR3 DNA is TGTGCCAGCTCACCAAGGCAGGGGCTGGGGAATGAGCAGTTCTTC. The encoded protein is CASSPRQGLGNEQFF.

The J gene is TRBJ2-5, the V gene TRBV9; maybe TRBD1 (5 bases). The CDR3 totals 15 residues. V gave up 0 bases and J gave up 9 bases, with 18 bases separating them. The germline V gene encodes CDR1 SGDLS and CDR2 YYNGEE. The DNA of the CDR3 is TGTGCCAGCAGCGTAGCATGCCCCCAGTTAGGGGCCCAGTACTTC. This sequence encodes CASSVACPQLGAQYF.

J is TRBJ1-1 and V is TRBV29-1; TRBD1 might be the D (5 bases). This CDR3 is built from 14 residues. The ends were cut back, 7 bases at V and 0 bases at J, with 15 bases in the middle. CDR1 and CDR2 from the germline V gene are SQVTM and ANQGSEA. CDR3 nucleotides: TGCAGCGGGGGGACCGGACGAATGAACACTGAAGCTTTCTTT. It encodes CSGGTGRMNTEAFF.

The chain's CDR3 is CASSSLSLAGSSEQYF. CDR3 coding DNA: TGTGCCAGCAGCTCTTTGTCCCTAGCGGGATCGTCCGAGCAGTACTTC. J is TRBJ2-7 and V is TRBV11-3; TRBD2 aligns across 9 bases. The J segment lost 6 bases and the V segment lost 4 bases, leaving 13 bases of the junction unmatched. The CDR3 is 16 residues long. CDR1 is SGHNT and CDR2 is YENEEA in the germline V gene.

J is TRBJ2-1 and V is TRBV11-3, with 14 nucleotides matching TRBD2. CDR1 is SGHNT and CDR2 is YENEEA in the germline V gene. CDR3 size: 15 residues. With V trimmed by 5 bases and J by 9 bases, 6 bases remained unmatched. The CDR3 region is CASSPGLAGAGEQFF. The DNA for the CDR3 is TGTGCCAGCAGCCCGGGACTAGCGGGAGCGGGTGAGCAGTTCTTC.

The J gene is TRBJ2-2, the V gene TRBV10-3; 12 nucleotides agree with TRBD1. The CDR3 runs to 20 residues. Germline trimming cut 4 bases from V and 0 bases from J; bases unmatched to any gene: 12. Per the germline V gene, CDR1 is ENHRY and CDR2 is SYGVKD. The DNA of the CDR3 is TGTGCCATCAGTGTCGTAGGGACAGGGGGCTCGTTCGCGAACACCGGGGAGCTGTTTTTT. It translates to CAISVVGTGGSFANTGELFF.

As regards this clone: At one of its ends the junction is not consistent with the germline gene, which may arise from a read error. In nucleotides, the CDR3 is TGTGCCAGCAGCCACGACTACAACACCGGGAAGCTGTTTTTT. It codes for CASSHDYNTGKLFF. The chain is built from TRBV7-6 and TRBJ2-2, with D perhaps matching TRBD2 (5 bases). CDR3 length: 14 residues. Germline lookup yields CDR1 SGHVS and CDR2 FNYEAQ.

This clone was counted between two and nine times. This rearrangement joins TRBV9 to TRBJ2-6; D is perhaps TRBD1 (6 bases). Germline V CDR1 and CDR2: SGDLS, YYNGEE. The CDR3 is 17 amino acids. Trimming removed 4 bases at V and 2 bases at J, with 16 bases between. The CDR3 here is CASSLTGSLPGANVLTF. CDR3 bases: TGTGCCAGCAGCCTTACAGGGTCCCTCCCTGGGGCCAACGTCCTGACTTTC. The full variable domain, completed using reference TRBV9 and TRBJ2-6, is DSGVTQTPKHLITATGQRVTLRCSPRSGDLSVYWYQQSLDQGLQFLIQYYNGEERAKGNILERFSAQQFPDLHSELNLSSLELGDSALYFCASSLTGSLPGANVLTFGAGSRLTVL.

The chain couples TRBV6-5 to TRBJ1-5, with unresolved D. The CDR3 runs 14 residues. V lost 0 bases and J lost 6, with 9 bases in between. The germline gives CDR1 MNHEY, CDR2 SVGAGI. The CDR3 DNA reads TGTGCCAGCAGTTACTCGGCGTCTTCTCAGCCCCAGCATTTT. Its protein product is CASSYSASSQPQHF.

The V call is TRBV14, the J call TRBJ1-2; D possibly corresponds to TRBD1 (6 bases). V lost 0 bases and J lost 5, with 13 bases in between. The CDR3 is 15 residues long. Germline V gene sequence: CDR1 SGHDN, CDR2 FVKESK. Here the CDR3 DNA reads TGTGCCAGCAGCCAAGACAGGGGCGGTTCTTATGGCTACACCTTC. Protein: CASSQDRGGSYGYTF.

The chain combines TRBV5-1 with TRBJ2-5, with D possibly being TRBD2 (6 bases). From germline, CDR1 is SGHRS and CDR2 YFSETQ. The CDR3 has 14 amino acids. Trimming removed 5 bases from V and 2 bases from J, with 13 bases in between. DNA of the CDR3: TGCGCCAGCAGTCCGGGGGTAATGCAAGAGACCCAGTACTTC. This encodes CASSPGVMQETQYF.